The 5 T cell receptor beta chains below come from one sample, sequenced in a study of T cell responses to AZD1222 COVID-19 vaccine. TCRdb keeps only in-frame clones here, not all; method: immunoSEQ multiplex PCR. The repertoire holds approximately 92,000 clones, with around 90% as singletons. The input for sequencing was peripheral blood, taken on day 0 of AZD1222 vaccination. The receptor source for this set is an adult in good health.

The rearrangement links TRBV19 to TRBJ2-1; TRBD2 matches 11 bases. J was trimmed by 7 bases and V by 3 bases; bases with no gene match: 5. The length of the CDR3 is 15 residues. Germline loops: CDR1 LNHDA, CDR2 SQIVND (reference sequence). CDR3 sequence reads: CASSIASGRWNEQFF. CDR3 nucleotides: TGTGCCAGTAGTATTGCTAGCGGGAGGTGGAATGAGCAGTTCTTC.

The V call is TRBV30, the J call TRBJ1-6; 8 bases line up with TRBD1. The CDR3 loop spans 15 amino acids. CDR1 and CDR2 from the germline V gene are GTSNPN and SVGIG (reference sequence). Unmatched junction bases numbered 12, after V lost 3 bases and J lost 11 bases. The DNA for the CDR3 is TGTGCCTGGAGGGAAACAGGGGGTGCGTGGCCACCCCTCCACTTT. As protein: CAWRETGGAWPPLHF. The full variable domain, completed using reference TRBV30 and TRBJ1-6, is SQTIHQWPATLVQPVGSPLSLECTVEGTSNPNLYWYRQAAGRGLQLLFYSVGIGQISSEVPQNLSASRPQDRQFILSSKKLLLSDSGFYLCAWRETGGAWPPLHFGNGTRLTVT.

This clone was observed a handful of times. The V call is TRBV9, the J call TRBJ1-2; a possible D gene is TRBD1 (5 bases). Germline V gene sequence: CDR1 SGDLS, CDR2 YYNGEE. The CDR3 totals 15 residues. V was pared by 4 bases and J by 7 bases, with 20 bases between. This CDR3 reads CASSPRTNILGGYTF. DNA of the CDR3: TGTGCCAGCAGCCCTCGGACAAACATTCTCGGTGGCTACACCTTC. The full variable domain, with the rest looked up from reference TRBV9 and TRBJ1-2, is DSGVTQTPKHLITATGQRVTLRCSPRSGDLSVYWYQQSLDQGLQFLIQYYNGEERAKGNILERFSAQQFPDLHSELNLSSLELGDSALYFCASSPRTNILGGYTFGSGTRLTVV.

The chain links TRBV6-5 to TRBJ1-1, with D possibly matching TRBD1 (5 bases). The germline V gene encodes CDR1 MNHEY and CDR2 SVGAGI. The CDR3 consists of 12 residues. Trimming removed 5 bases from V and 7 bases from J, with 11 bases in between. The CDR3 reads CASSLGRFEAFF. In DNA form, the CDR3 reads TGTGCCAGCAGTCTGGGACGGTTTGAAGCTTTCTTT.

The chain combines TRBV4-1 with TRBJ1-2; a possible D gene is TRBD1 (5 bases). This CDR3 comprises 13 residues. The germline V and J ends were trimmed by 7 bases and 11 bases, with 20 bases remaining between them. Germline CDR1 MGHRA, CDR2 YSYEKL. Here the CDR3 DNA reads TGCGCCAGCAACCCCGGTGCGCAGGGAGGATACACCTTC. Its translation: CASNPGAQGGYTF.